This record concerns one TCR beta chain sequence. As yet, its antigen is unknown. Germline is not matched at one junction end, which may reflect a read error. The data originate from a study of T cells after yellow fever vaccination. The wider study: In the case of low-cell-number fractions, SMART-Seq v4 Ultra Low Input was used for preparation.

Synthesis of TCR cDNA relied on 5'RACE template switching, which attached a universal primer site and UMIs. TCRdb redid the calling of the 5' RACE reads with MiXCR, one entry per CDR3 protein. Here the sample spans 620,000 or so distinct CDR3 sequences, 12% being singletons. Study results and limitations: Weaker overall, the secondary response nonetheless peaked faster (day 5 versus 15). Re-detected after boosting: most primary clones, around 96% of CD4 and 75% to 90% of CD8.

CDR1 and CDR2 (germline): MGHDK, SYGVNS. The CDR3 runs to 21 residues. The sample consisted of PBMCs, taken on the day of the yellow fever booster vaccination. This TCR derives from a man between 25 and 39 years old who received the YFV17D yellow fever vaccine. The genes are TRBV25-1 and TRBJ2-2; 10 nucleotides line up with TRBD2. Here the CDR3 DNA reads TGTGCCAGCAGTGGGAAAGGACGGAGGACTAGCGGACCAGTCTCGGCCGGGGAGCAGTTTTTT. It encodes CASSGKGRRTSGPVSAGEQFF.